This T cell receptor beta chain was documented in a study of cytomegalovirus exposure and HLA in healthy donors. Primers: 60 Vbeta forward and 13 Jbeta reverse. Sequencing was performed with immunoSEQ multiplex PCR; in TCRdb, only in-frame clones are kept and a portion is missing. The sample shows some 96,000 clones, 50% to 80% of them seen only once. The germline V gene has CDR1 MGHRA and CDR2 YSYEKL. Trimming stripped 1 base from V and 9 bases from J, with 13 bases between. The CDR3 sequence is 14 residues long. This receptor was obtained from a man aged 55 to 70 in good health and CMV-seronegative. The chain joins TRBV4-1 to TRBJ2-1; D might be TRBD2 (5 bases). The sequenced sample was PBMCs. This CDR3 is CASSQAEGLSEQFF. CDR3 nucleotide sequence: TGCGCCAGCAGCCAAGCTGAGGGTTTGAGTGAGCAGTTCTTC.